Here is one TCR beta chain with its context. Its antigen remains unidentified. Excluded were patients having autoimmune disease history or systemic immunosuppression. This entry is derived from a study of OX40 agonist ivuxolimab in advanced cancers. Study-wide results and caveats: Nonresponders included some who also had low normalized T-cell clonal expansion. Expanded peripheral T-cell antigen specificity went undetermined.

The table came from immunoSEQ multiplex PCR; TCRdb's copy has only in-frame clones and leaves some out. The sample consists of about 9,100 clones, about nine tenths of them appearing once. Germline CDR1 is SEHNR and CDR2 is FQNEAQ (reference sequence). The CDR3 contains 14 residues. Trimming stripped 4 bases from V and 2 bases from J, with 10 bases between. V and J are TRBV7-9 and TRBJ2-3; possible D gene TRBD1, 6 bases. The TCR originated in an adult with an advanced solid tumor such as melanoma, head and neck, liver or kidney cancer. The input for sequencing was CD4+ or CD8+ T cells sorted from blood, taken in a trial of the OX40 agonist ivuxolimab. This chain's CDR3 is CASSSPGHTDTQYF. The CDR3 DNA reads as TGTGCCAGCAGCTCACCGGGACACACAGATACGCAGTATTTT.